Here is one T cell receptor beta chain with its context. The ends were cut back, 4 bases at V and 4 bases at J, with 24 bases in the middle. Germline V lookup: CDR1 MNHEY, CDR2 SVGEGT. The CDR3 covers 18 residues. The data were obtained in a study of blood T cell repertoires in COVID-19. Profiled with immunoSEQ multiplex PCR; TCRdb holds only in-frame clones, not every one. The table shows 100,000 to 150,000 clones, with about 84% occurring only once. The source material was peripheral blood. The chain carries TRBV6-2 or TRBV6-3 and TRBJ2-3; a possible D gene is TRBD1 (6 bases). The receptor was derived from a human donor in a cohort sampled during active COVID-19. The CDR3 DNA sequence: TGTGCCAGCAGTTGGGGGCCGTGGGCCTCCCCCCCTCCAGATACGCAGTATTTT. This gives the protein CASSWGPWASPPPDTQYF.